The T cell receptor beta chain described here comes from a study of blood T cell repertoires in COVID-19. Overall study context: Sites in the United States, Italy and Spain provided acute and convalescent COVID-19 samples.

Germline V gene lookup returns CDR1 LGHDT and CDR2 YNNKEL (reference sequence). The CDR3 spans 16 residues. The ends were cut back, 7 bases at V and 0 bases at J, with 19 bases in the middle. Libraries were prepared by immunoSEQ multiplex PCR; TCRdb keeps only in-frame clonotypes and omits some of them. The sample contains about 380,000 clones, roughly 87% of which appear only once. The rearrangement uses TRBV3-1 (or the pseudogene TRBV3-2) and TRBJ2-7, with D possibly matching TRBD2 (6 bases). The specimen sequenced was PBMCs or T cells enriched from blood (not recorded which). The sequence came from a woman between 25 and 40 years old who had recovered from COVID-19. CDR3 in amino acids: CASTGEADGSSYEQYF. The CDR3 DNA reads TGTGCCAGCACCGGAGAGGCCGACGGGAGCTCCTACGAGCAGTACTTC.